This T cell receptor beta chain was profiled in a study of blood T cells in healthy people across ages. Study results and limitations: Researchers deemed the diversity estimates from one million T cells underestimates. Diversity was higher, and naive CD4+ cells more numerous, in long-lived donors than in aged donors.

This clonotype was observed a handful of times. Its matching antigen is unknown. The germline CDR1 and CDR2 sequences are LNHDA and SQIVND (reference sequence). The CDR3 runs 16 residues. Combining a sample-barcoded 5' primer with a J-beta primer mix, a second PCR ran for 7 to 11 cycles. Every cDNA molecule bore a tag from a template-switch adaptor containing 12 random nucleotides. Sequencing of every sample gave 3 million or more CDR3-containing paired-end reads. TCRdb ran MiXCR on the 5' RACE reads and lists one entry per CDR3 protein. The data show about 570,000 distinct CDR3 sequences, 25% to 30% seen once.

This sequence was found in a woman in her 70s in good health. The gene calls are TRBV19 and TRBJ2-5, with 8 bases aligning to TRBD2. The J call is uncertain, as TRBJ2-1 better fits the DNA end. The specimen was blood. CDR3 in amino acids: CASSGLAGNRYNEQFF. DNA for the CDR3: TGTGCCAGTAGTGGATTAGCGGGGAACAGATACAATGAGCAGTTCTTC.